These 20 T cell receptor beta chains came from one sample sequenced in a study of T cell repertoires in cytomegalovirus infection. TCRdb re-called the reads through MiXCR, storing one row per CDR3 protein. The table has about 740,000 distinct CDR3 sequences, 35% to 45% seen once. What was sequenced was PBMCs. All receptors come from a human donor in good health (CMV status not recorded). Some clones in this sample may be carry-over from other donors' samples.

Notes on this clonotype: Relative to the germline gene, one junction end is altered; a read error may explain this. This chain links TRBV6-8 with TRBJ2-2; the D call may be TRBD1 or TRBD2 (5 bases each). The CDR3 has 14 residues. CDR1 and CDR2 from the germline V gene are MNHGY and SAAAGT. In DNA, the CDR3 is TGTGGCAGCAGTTACCTGGGACGTACCGGGGAGCTGTTTTTT. It is translated as CGSSYLGRTGELFF.

This clonotype was detected a few times. The chain combines TRBV20-1 with TRBJ1-4; 7 bases line up with TRBD1. V lost 4 bases to trimming and J lost 7 bases; unmatched junction nucleotides: 3. Germline CDR1 DFQATT, CDR2 SNEGSKA (reference sequence). This CDR3 has 12 residues. The CDR3 bases are TGCAGTGCTAAAACAGGGGTTGAAAAACTGTTTTTT. This sequence encodes CSAKTGVEKLFF.

The chain recombines TRBV2 with TRBJ2-6; either TRBD1 or TRBD2 may fit D (5 bases each). This CDR3 has 15 residues. With 6 bases removed from V and 4 bases from J, the gap between germline ends came to 13 bases. From germline, CDR1 is SNHLY and CDR2 FYNNEI. The DNA of the CDR3 is TGTGCCAGCAGGCATGAGGGGCACGGGGCCAACGTCCTGACTTTC. Translation: CASRHEGHGANVLTF.

This clonotype was picked up one time. The chain couples TRBV5-1 to TRBJ2-7; 7 bases match TRBD2. Trimming cost V 4 bases and J 2 bases; bases outside gene matches: 3. CDR1 is SGHRS, CDR2 YFSETQ, per germline. The CDR3 is made up of 13 amino acids. CDR3 protein: CASSRREAYEQYF. The CDR3 DNA follows: TGCGCCAGCAGCCGTCGGGAGGCCTACGAGCAGTACTTC. The full variable domain, its missing parts supplied by reference TRBV5-1 and TRBJ2-7, is KAGVTQTPRYLIKTRGQQVTLSCSPISGHRSVSWYQQTPGQGLQFLFEYFSETQRNKGNFPGRFSGRQFSNSRSEMNVSTLELGDSALYLCASSRREAYEQYFGPGTRLTVT.

This clonotype was detected a few times. The chain has TRBV6-1 and TRBJ2-3, with D perhaps TRBD1 or TRBD2 (5 bases each). CDR1 and CDR2 (germline): MNHNS, SASEGT. The CDR3 length is 15 residues. V was shortened by 10 bases and J by 4 bases, with 21 bases between the two germline ends. CDR3 protein: CANAPFGAYSDTQYF. The CDR3 DNA is TGTGCCAACGCCCCGTTCGGGGCTTATTCAGATACGCAGTATTTT.

The chain joins TRBV7-4 to TRBJ1-2; TRBD1 matches 8 bases. The germline CDR1 and CDR2 sequences are SGHVT and SQSDAQ. The CDR3 is 18 amino acids. Germline trimming cut 4 bases from V and 1 base from J; bases unmatched to any gene: 14. CDR3: CASSSTGAADHSNYGYTF. In DNA form, the CDR3 reads TGTGCCAGCAGCTCGACAGGGGCCGCGGATCATAGTAACTATGGCTACACCTTC.

This CDR3 reads CASSLSITVRGEQYF. The CDR3 DNA is TGTGCCAGCAGTTTATCCATAACAGTCAGAGGCGAGCAGTACTTC. The V and J genes are TRBV28 and TRBJ2-7; unclear D gene. V was cut by 1 base and J by 6 bases, with 16 bases left in between. The length of the CDR3 is 15 residues. Germline V gives CDR1 MDHEN, CDR2 SYDVKM.

The chain couples TRBV7-8 to TRBJ1-2, with D unclear. Per the germline V gene, CDR1 is SGHVS and CDR2 is FQNEAQ. Deletions cut 1 base from V and 3 bases from J, with 6 bases between. This CDR3 is built from 13 residues. For the CDR3, the DNA is TGTGCCAGCAGCTTAGAGACTGACTATGGCTACACCTTC. Translation gives CASSLETDYGYTF.

This clonotype was picked up many times. V is TRBV7-6 and J is TRBJ1-2; no clear D. Between the trimmed V and J ends, which lost 0 bases and 2 bases, there was a span of 7 bases. The length of the CDR3 is 14 residues. The V gene's germline CDR1 is SGHVS and CDR2 FNYEAQ. The CDR3, as DNA: TGTGCCAGCAGCTTAGCGCGCAGGAACTATGGCTACACCTTC. This encodes CASSLARRNYGYTF.

This sequence joins TRBV5-1 and TRBJ2-2, with 7 positions matching TRBD2. V shed 2 bases and J 1 base; nucleotides not matched to a gene: 5. The CDR3 has 16 amino acids. Germline V CDR1 and CDR2: SGHRS, YFSETQ. Here the CDR3 reads CASSFSPSGNTGELFF. Written as DNA, the CDR3 is TGCGCCAGCAGCTTTTCGCCTAGCGGGAACACCGGGGAGCTGTTTTTT.

The chain is built from TRBV19 and TRBJ1-5; 10 positions agree with TRBD1. Trimming cost V 5 bases and J 6 bases; bases outside gene matches: 7. This CDR3 comprises 15 residues. Germline values: CDR1 LNHDA, CDR2 SQIVND (reference sequence). CDR3 sequence (DNA): TGTGCCAGTAGTGCGACAGGGGGCCGTGGTCAGCCCCAGCATTTT. This translates into CASSATGGRGQPQHF.

The rearrangement uses TRBV28 and TRBJ2-7; maybe TRBD2 (7 bases). CDR1 and CDR2 (germline): MDHEN, SYDVKM. This CDR3 is 13 amino acids long. The V gene lost 7 bases and the J gene lost 5 bases, with 15 bases spanning the gap. CDR3 amino acids: CASTIGGVNEQYF. CDR3 bases: TGTGCCAGCACCATAGGGGGGGTGAACGAGCAGTACTTC. Variable domain in full (rest from reference TRBV28 and TRBJ2-7): DVKVTQSSRYLVKRTGEKVFLECVQDMDHENMFWYRQDPGLGLRLIYFSYDVKMKEKGDIPEGYSVSREKKERFSLILESASTNQTSMYLCASTIGGVNEQYFGPGTRLTVT.

The J gene is TRBJ2-7, the V gene TRBV6-1; D remains unclear. The germline CDR1 and CDR2 sequences are MNHNS and SASEGT. V shed 6 bases and J shed 12 bases, with 18 bases lying between them. The length of the CDR3 is 12 residues. This CDR3 reads CASSPAGPGGYF. The CDR3 coding sequence is TGTGCCAGCAGCCCTGCCGGCCCGGGCGGGTACTTC.

CDR3 amino acids: CAWSPRQRQNTEAFF. The CDR3, as DNA: TGTGCCTGGAGCCCCCGACAGAGACAGAACACTGAAGCTTTCTTT. This chain joins TRBV30 and TRBJ1-1, with TRBD1 as a possible D gene (5 bases). CDR3 length: 15 amino acids. Per germline, CDR1 GTSNPN and CDR2 SVGIG (reference sequence). The V gene lost 3 bases and the J gene lost 1 base, with 15 bases spanning the gap.

This clonotype has just a few counts. The chain carries TRBV7-8 and TRBJ1-2; D perhaps matches TRBD1 (5 bases). The CDR3 totals 11 residues. V was clipped by 8 bases and J by 5 bases, with 9 bases between them. Germline CDR1 SGHVS, CDR2 FQNEAQ. In nucleotides, the CDR3 is TGTGCCAGCCATTCAGGGTATGGCTACACCTTC. Translated, it gives CASHSGYGYTF.

This clonotype was seen a handful of times. This chain's CDR3 is CASSDWPGNGYTF. CDR3 DNA: TGTGCCAGCAGTGATTGGCCCGGGAATGGCTACACCTTC. The chain has TRBV25-1 and TRBJ1-2; D is unresolved. Germline V gene data show CDR1 as MGHDK and CDR2 as SYGVNS. Trimming cost V 3 bases and J 6 bases, with 11 bases left between them. This CDR3 comprises 13 residues.

V and J are TRBV5-6 and TRBJ1-2; the match to TRBD1 covers 10 bases. The germline CDR1 and CDR2 sequences are SGHDT and YYEEEE. V gave up 3 bases and J gave up 6 bases; unmatched junction bases: 8. This CDR3 has 15 amino acids. CDR3: CASSSPGQGYDGYTF. The CDR3 nucleotides read TGTGCCAGCAGCTCGCCGGGACAGGGGTACGATGGCTACACCTTC. Using reference TRBV5-6 and TRBJ1-2 for the parts outside the CDR3, the full variable domain is DAGVTQSPTHLIKTRGQQVTLRCSPKSGHDTVSWYQQALGQGPQFIFQYYEEEERQRGNFPDRFSGHQFPNYSSELNVNALLLGDSALYLCASSSPGQGYDGYTFGSGTRLTVV.

This clonotype was recorded only once. This chain connects TRBV18 to TRBJ2-7; perhaps D is TRBD1 or TRBD2 (5 bases each). This CDR3 has 14 amino acids. With 4 bases removed from V and 5 bases from J, the gap between germline ends came to 15 bases. The germline CDR1 and CDR2 sequences are KGHSH and LQKENI. This CDR3 reads CASSRDGRVHEQYF. DNA for the CDR3: TGTGCCAGCTCACGGGACGGAAGGGTCCACGAGCAGTACTTC.

V and J are TRBV7-9 and TRBJ1-2, with D maybe TRBD1 (6 bases). The CDR3 runs 14 residues. The germline V gene has CDR1 SEHNR and CDR2 FQNEAQ (reference sequence). With 1 base removed from V and 7 bases from J, the gap between germline ends came to 13 bases. The CDR3 DNA reads as TGTGCCAGCAGCTTAGGCCCAGGGGCAGGTGGCTACACCTTC. Its translation is CASSLGPGAGGYTF.

This clonotype was counted a few times. The chain joins TRBV7-9 to TRBJ1-1; D gene ambiguous. CDR1 SEHNR and CDR2 FQNEAQ come from the germline V gene (reference sequence). The CDR3 consists of 14 residues. The ends were cut back, 0 bases at V and 6 bases at J, with 11 bases in the middle. The CDR3 region has the DNA TGTGCCAGCAGCTTAGCCTCTCCCGGGGCTGAAGCTTTCTTT. Amino acid sequence: CASSLASPGAEAFF.